This T cell receptor (beta chain) was identified during a study of T cells in Graves' hyperthyroidism and ophthalmopathy. Study-level results: Most clonotypes expanded in the thyroid (above 0.001) were also present in blood.

Source material for PBMCs was 10 ml fresh peripheral blood. Amplified TCR beta CDR3 regions came from RNA transcripts. First-round RT-PCR with HTBI primers amplified the TCR CDR3 region. A single record per CDR3 protein comes from TCRdb applying MiXCR to the multiplex PCR reads. Among more than 300,000 distinct CDR3 sequences, about 14% were seen once, and the ten largest hold about 18%. This clonotype was observed many times. The target antigen is unknown. Germline V gives CDR1 KGHSH, CDR2 LQKENI. Trimming pared 3 bases from V and 3 bases from J, leaving 21 bases between. CDR3 length equals 17 residues.

The sequence was obtained from a woman in her twenties or thirties with Graves' ophthalmopathy. The J gene is TRBJ2-7, the V gene TRBV18; D ambiguous. The sample was blood. The CDR3, as DNA: TGTGCCAGCTCACCCGGGCATCACTTGTTGGGCCTCTACGAGCAGTACTTC. The encoded protein is CASSPGHHLLGLYEQYF.